This TCR beta chain was captured by sequencing in a study of CD8 T cells in ankylosing spondylitis. Quantitative barcoded 5'-RACE was used to prepare TCR beta libraries. Using its own MiXCR run on the 5' RACE reads, TCRdb lists one record per CDR3 protein. The sample lists about 840,000 distinct CDR3 sequences, about an eighth occurring once. General study results and limits: Disease-linked clones bore a CD8+ phenotype, appearing relatively rarely in peripheral blood. Ankylosing spondylitis blood appeared to carry a characteristic TCR beta motif of fewer than 10 highly homologous variants.

The CDR3 is made up of 15 amino acids. Per the germline V gene, CDR1 is SGHRS and CDR2 is YFSETQ. Trimming cost V 1 base and J 1 base, with 10 bases left between them. Turning to this clonotype: Its cognate antigen is unknown.

Sequencing used blood, either unsorted or a sorted T cell fraction (not recorded which). The receptor comes from a male donor with ankylosing spondylitis. The chain combines TRBV5-1 with TRBJ2-3, with D possibly TRBD2 on 6 matching bases. CDR3 sequence reads: CASSLYVAGTDTQYF. The CDR3 region has the DNA TGCGCCAGCAGCTTGTATGTAGCGGGCACAGATACGCAGTATTTT.